The 17 T cell receptor beta chains listed next were all sequenced from one sample in a study of shared clonotypes between healthy human individuals (dated by TCRdb to 2018 to 2020). The library was prepared using the immunoSEQ multiplex PCR assay. TCRdb re-hosts the immuneACCESS table, in-frame sequences only. Its copies lack some clones; in the studies checked, an unresolved V gene accounts for under half of them, and the cause for the rest is not known. The sample data list roughly 530,000 clones, and almost 97% of these were observed just once. The ten largest clones add up to about 0.064% of the sample. Source material: naive CD4+ T cells sorted from blood. Taken with the paper, the label for cell subset or site translates to: CD45RA+ positively selected. The receptors come from a woman in her twenties or thirties in good health.

The chain employs TRBV11-2 and TRBJ2-7, with D maybe TRBD1 (6 bases). The germline V gene has CDR1 SGHAT and CDR2 FQNNGV. The CDR3 length is 19 residues. V lost 0 bases, J lost 7 bases, and 28 bases lay in between. The CDR3 reads CASSLEYLEWTVLLREQYF. In DNA, the CDR3 is TGTGCCAGCAGCTTAGAGTACCTGGAGTGGACAGTCCTATTACGAGAGCAGTACTTC.

This chain links TRBV21-1 with TRBJ2-1; TRBD1 is taken as the D call from the table, unchecked against the DNA. TRBV21-1 is noted as a pseudogene. The CDR3 extends over 16 amino acids. The CDR3 DNA reads TGTGCCAGCAGCGTTCCGCAGGAACCCCCGTACAATGAGCAGTTCTTC. Its translation is CASSVPQEPPYNEQFF.

The chain has TRBV6-6 and TRBJ2-1; a weak D match, TRBD2 (6 bases). Germline CDR1 reads MNHNY; CDR2 reads SVGAGI (reference sequence). This CDR3 contains 11 residues. The V end was cut by 7 bases, the J end by 8 bases, with 9 bases between. The DNA of the CDR3 is TGTGCCAGCACTTCGGGGGATGAGCAGTTCTTC. It yields the protein CASTSGDEQFF.

The chain links TRBV18 to TRBJ2-2; 9 bases align to TRBD1. This CDR3 spans 16 amino acids. Germline assignment: CDR1 KGHSH and CDR2 LQKENI. With 4 bases clipped from V and 1 base from J, the junction kept 4 bases outside the gene matches. This chain's CDR3 is CASSLQGARNTGELFF. CDR3 DNA: TGTGCCAGCTCACTACAGGGGGCGAGGAACACCGGGGAGCTGTTTTTT.

The chain links TRBV5-4 to TRBJ2-7, with TRBD1 identical over 10 bases. This CDR3 comprises 14 residues. V was clipped by 6 bases and J by 7 bases; unmatched bases: 10. Germline lookup yields CDR1 SGHNT and CDR2 YYREEE (reference sequence). The DNA for the CDR3 is TGTGCCAGCAACAGGGACAGGGGTGGAGGTGAGCAGTACTTC. Residues: CASNRDRGGGEQYF.

CDR3 amino acids: CASSPEASGIGWSYGYTF. The CDR3 DNA sequence: TGTGCCAGCAGCCCAGAGGCATCGGGGATCGGGTGGAGCTATGGCTACACCTTC. The chain couples TRBV7-2 to TRBJ1-2; D is unresolved. The CDR3 sequence is 18 residues long. The V and J ends lost 5 bases and 4 bases respectively, with 26 bases between them. From germline, CDR1 is SGHTA and CDR2 FQGNSA.

This clone appeared once. The chain is built from TRBV28 and TRBJ2-1, with D uncertain. This CDR3 comprises 18 residues. Germline V gene lookup returns CDR1 MDHEN and CDR2 SYDVKM. V was pared by 6 bases and J by 7 bases, with 28 bases between. The CDR3 sequence: CASSYGPISGAATNEQFF. CDR3 sequence (DNA): TGTGCCAGCAGCTACGGGCCCATTTCAGGCGCCGCGACTAATGAGCAGTTCTTC.

V and J are TRBV18 and TRBJ1-2; no clear D. The germline CDR1 and CDR2 sequences are KGHSH and LQKENI. The CDR3 length is 16 residues. Between the trimmed V and J ends, which lost 4 bases and 4 bases, there was a span of 19 bases. The CDR3 DNA reads as TGTGCCAGCTCACGAGGGAGGGATTACCCCTTCTATGGCTACACCTTC. Translation gives CASSRGRDYPFYGYTF.

The J gene is TRBJ2-3, the V gene TRBV7-9; D unresolved. CDR3 size: 16 residues. V gave up 1 base and J gave up 1 base, with 12 bases separating them. The germline CDR1 and CDR2 sequences are SEHNR and FQNEAQ (reference sequence). The CDR3 sequence: CASSLGGQAGTDTQYF. CDR3 in DNA: TGTGCCAGCAGCTTAGGAGGTCAGGCGGGCACAGATACGCAGTATTTT.

The chain links TRBV19 to TRBJ1-2, with a weak D call TRBD1 (6 bases). The CDR3 length is 14 residues. Germline V gene sequence: CDR1 LNHDA, CDR2 SQIVND (reference sequence). V lost 10 bases and J lost 0, with 15 bases in between. CDR3: CATARDNANYGYTF. The DNA of the CDR3 is TGTGCCACCGCTCGGGACAACGCTAACTATGGCTACACCTTC.

This sequence joins TRBV6-1 and TRBJ1-6; no reliable D call. V was shortened by 4 bases and J by 4 bases, with 8 bases between the two germline ends. CDR3 length equals 14 residues. Germline V gene lookup returns CDR1 MNHNS and CDR2 SASEGT. The CDR3 is CASSVTDYNSPLHF. CDR3 nucleotide sequence: TGTGCCAGCAGTGTTACCGATTATAATTCACCCCTCCACTTT.

J is TRBJ2-5 and V is TRBV11-2; 7 nucleotides match TRBD2. The junction had 13 bases not matched to a gene; V was cut back by 0 bases and J by 0 bases. The germline V gene has CDR1 SGHAT and CDR2 FQNNGV. This CDR3 contains 19 residues. The CDR3 DNA follows: TGTGCCAGCAGCTTAGATAGGTGGGAGGGCCGCGGGGACCAAGAGACCCAGTACTTC. This gives the protein CASSLDRWEGRGDQETQYF.

The chain carries TRBV5-8 and TRBJ2-7; 7 bases are shared with TRBD1. Germline V CDR1 and CDR2: SGHTS, YDEGEE. CDR3 length: 12 residues. V gave up 4 bases and J gave up 10 bases; unmatched junction bases: 8. The DNA of the CDR3 is TGTGCCAGCAGCGTAAGACAGGGAAGTCAGTACTTC. It codes for CASSVRQGSQYF.

The CDR3 here is CASSQSVMSYEQYF. The CDR3 DNA follows: TGTGCCAGCAGCCAGTCCGTCATGTCCTACGAGCAGTACTTC. This rearrangement joins TRBV14 to TRBJ2-7; D gene ambiguous. Germline V gene lookup returns CDR1 SGHDN and CDR2 FVKESK. This CDR3 is built from 14 residues. Trimming shortened V by 3 bases and J by 1 base, and 10 bases separated the two germline ends.

This clone was picked up one time. The chain links TRBV10-2 to TRBJ2-7; 14 nucleotides line up with TRBD2. V shed 6 bases, J shed 1 base, and the junction held 14 bases outside the gene matches. Germline CDR1 and CDR2: WSHSY and SAAADI. This CDR3 is built from 19 residues. The CDR3 spells CASSGPWGLAGERSYEQYF. The CDR3 DNA sequence: TGCGCCAGCAGCGGACCATGGGGACTAGCGGGAGAAAGGTCCTACGAGCAGTACTTC.

The DNA of the CDR3 is TGTGCCAGCAGAGGTGGAGGAGGAGCTGAAGCTTTCTTT. This gives the protein CASRGGGGAEAFF. V and J are TRBV7-3 and TRBJ1-1; the D is unclear. The CDR3 is 13 amino acids. CDR1 and CDR2 from the germline V gene are SGHTA and FQGTGA. V was trimmed by 6 bases and J by 6 bases, leaving 14 bases between them.

The V gene is TRBV28, the J gene TRBJ1-1; maybe TRBD1 (6 bases). Germline V gene data show CDR1 as MDHEN and CDR2 as SYDVKM. Trimming left V 1 base short and J 1 base short, with 10 bases between. This CDR3 contains 15 residues. The CDR3 DNA reads TGTGCCAGCAGTTTATTCGGGGGGCAGAACACTGAAGCTTTCTTT. As protein: CASSLFGGQNTEAFF.